This TCR beta chain was identified during a study of PD-1 blockade in classical Hodgkin lymphoma (dated by TCRdb to the early 2020s). Context from the whole study: Nivolumab dosing was 3 mg/kg intravenously every 2 weeks, continuing until either disease progression or unacceptable toxicity. To define a peripheral blood immune signature of response to PD-1 blockade in classical Hodgkin lymphoma, the study combined TCR beta sequencing with CyTOF. The paper's findings and limits, for the study overall: Patients starting nivolumab less than 1 year after ASCT had lower diversity and were excluded from later analyses to avoid confounding by immune reconstitution. The study covered only a single clinical trial cohort, and the causes of the repertoire differences, possibly disease activity or prior therapy, were still not defined. Baseline TCR diversity was reported to be lower in newly diagnosed patients than in healthy donors and to be lower still in relapsed/refractory patients. CD4+ but not CD8+ TCR diversity rose significantly by C4D1 (p=0.0027 vs p=0.16), most apparent in complete responders (p=0.02). Trial patients with a complete response had baseline diversity similar to that of newly diagnosed patients, while partial responders and progressors had significantly lower diversity.

The sample's time point label is to be understood as: cycle 4 day 1 (C4D1), after less than 7 weeks of nivolumab. Relapse after autologous stem cell transplantation had occurred in all trial patients, and cohorts A, B and C were distinguished by prior brentuximab vedotin exposure. A total of 50 to 70 patients with relapsed/refractory classical Hodgkin lymphoma made up the trial cohort, and each patient's best overall response was complete response, partial response or progressive disease. Single-agent nivolumab was administered to trial patients in the multi-cohort phase II CheckMate 205 trial. Best overall response was determined by an independent review committee according to the 2007 International Working Group response criteria. Trial PBMCs were collected just before the start of nivolumab (C1D1) and during therapy at cycle 2 day 1 and cycle 4 day 1. After peripheral blood was drawn into 8 mL Vacutainer Cell Preparation Tubes, PBMCs were isolated by centrifugation and then cryopreserved.

Genomic DNA was extracted with the Qiagen DNeasy kit from unsorted PBMCs and from negatively selected CD4+ and CD8+ fractions. TCR beta CDR3 regions were subjected to amplification by immunoSEQ multiplex PCR with primers that anneal to V and J segments. A synthetic immune receptor repertoire was used to minimize amplification bias, and any remaining bias was removed computationally after sequencing. On the authors' methods: Repertoire diversity was quantified as the Shannon entropy index using custom Python scripts. Unsorted, CD4+ and CD8+ repertoires were examined separately, except in combined analyses, for which CD4+ and CD8+ sequences were merged in silico. Clonal expansion was defined as a frequency increase of at least 2-fold after treatment compared with C1D1, and clones undetected at baseline were assigned a pseudocount of 0.5. Singleton clones were defined as clones with 0 or 1 copy at C1D1, and non-singleton clones were defined as clones with 2 or more copies. Clones expanded in unsorted samples were annotated as CD4+, CD8+ or unknown by matching protein sequences in sorted samples from the same patient. Wilcoxon tests on paired samples were used to test diversity changes from C1D1 to C4D1. TCRdb holds this immuneACCESS table with in-frame rearrangements only. Some clones are missing; in checked studies, unresolved V genes explain under half, and the rest has no known cause. That table furnishes V, J and clone size, whereas the DNA furnished D and trimming. Counted in this sample were over 50,000 clones; roughly 85% of them appeared once. Together, the top ten hold approximately 8.4% of the sample.

As to this clone: This receptor's antigen is unknown. Base qualities are missing; no much larger clone stands one base away.

The trim is 2 bases for V and 7 bases for J, with a gap of 14 bases between the germline ends. The CDR3 starts with the cysteine, ends with the phenylalanine, and has 14 residues. The only DNA kept is the CDR3, 42 bases in frame from the first base. CDR1 SGHVS and CDR2 FQNEAQ are derived from the germline V gene. This receptor was taken from a human donor with classical Hodgkin lymphoma. Recombination joined TRBV7-8 with TRBJ1-2; TRBD1 might be the D gene, on 6 matching bases. Source: peripheral blood mononuclear cells (PBMCs), taken before the fourth cycle of nivolumab. The CDR3 region has the sequence CASSLLTGIIGYTF. The nucleotide sequence reads TGTGCCAGCAGCTTACTTACAGGGATAATTGGCTACACCTTC.